This T cell receptor beta chain was sequenced during a study of blood T cell repertoires in COVID-19. For the study at large: COVID-19 samples collected from the United States, Italy and Spain covered acute and convalescent phases.

This table comes from immunoSEQ multiplex PCR, and its TCRdb copy is limited to in-frame clones, with some not included. The sample gives about 210,000 clones, roughly 88% of which show up once; 1.5% is in the top ten. The specimen was peripheral blood. This sequence was found in a man aged 18 to 35 with active or convalescent COVID-19.

CDR3 nucleotides: TGTGCTAGTGGTAGCGGACAAGAGACCCAGTACTTC. Protein product: CASGSGQETQYF. This chain links TRBV12-5 with TRBJ2-5, with D perhaps matching TRBD2 (5 bases). The V end was cut by 5 bases, the J end by 2 bases, with 6 bases between. This CDR3 has 12 residues. Germline V lookup: CDR1 LGHNT, CDR2 FRNRAP.